This record covers a single T cell receptor (beta chain). Its antigen is unidentified. These data belong to a study of shared clonotypes between healthy human individuals. Study outcomes and limitations: A few donors showed sharing of about 4.7% of naive CD4 clonotypes. Blood was the sole source, and tissue repertoires probably differ. Measured sharing among donors was expected to vary with sequencing depth. Rarefaction demonstrated incomplete sorted-subset sequencing despite large depth.

Profiled with immunoSEQ multiplex PCR; TCRdb holds only in-frame clones, not every one. The table has around 2,000,000 clones, approximately 95% seen once. Terminally differentiated effector memory CD45RA+ cells were excluded from the naive CD8 cells, which were CD45RO-negative and positively selected for CCR7. What was sequenced was naive CD8+ T cells sorted from blood. This sequence was found in a man in his late teens or twenties in good health.

CDR3 DNA: TGTGCCAGCGGGGACAGGGGGCGAAGCACTGAAGCTTTCTTT. Its translation is CASGDRGRSTEAFF. V and J are TRBV7-2 and TRBJ1-1, with 12 nucleotides matching TRBD1. The CDR3 has 14 residues. Germline loops: CDR1 SGHTA, CDR2 FQGNSA. J gave up 4 bases and V 8 bases, and 5 bases lay outside the gene matches.